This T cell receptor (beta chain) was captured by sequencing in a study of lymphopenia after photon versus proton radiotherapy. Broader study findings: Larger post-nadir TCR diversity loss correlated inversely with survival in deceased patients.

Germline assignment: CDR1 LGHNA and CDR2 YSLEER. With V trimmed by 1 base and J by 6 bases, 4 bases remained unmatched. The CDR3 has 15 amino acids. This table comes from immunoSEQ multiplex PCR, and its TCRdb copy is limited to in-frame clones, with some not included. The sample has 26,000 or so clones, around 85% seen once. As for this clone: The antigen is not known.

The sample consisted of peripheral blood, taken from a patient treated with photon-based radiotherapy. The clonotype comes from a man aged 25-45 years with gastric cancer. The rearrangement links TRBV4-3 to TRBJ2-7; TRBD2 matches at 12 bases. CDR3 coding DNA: TGCGCCAGCAGCCAAGTCGTGACTAGCGGGGGCGAGCAGTACTTC. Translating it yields CASSQVVTSGGEQYF.